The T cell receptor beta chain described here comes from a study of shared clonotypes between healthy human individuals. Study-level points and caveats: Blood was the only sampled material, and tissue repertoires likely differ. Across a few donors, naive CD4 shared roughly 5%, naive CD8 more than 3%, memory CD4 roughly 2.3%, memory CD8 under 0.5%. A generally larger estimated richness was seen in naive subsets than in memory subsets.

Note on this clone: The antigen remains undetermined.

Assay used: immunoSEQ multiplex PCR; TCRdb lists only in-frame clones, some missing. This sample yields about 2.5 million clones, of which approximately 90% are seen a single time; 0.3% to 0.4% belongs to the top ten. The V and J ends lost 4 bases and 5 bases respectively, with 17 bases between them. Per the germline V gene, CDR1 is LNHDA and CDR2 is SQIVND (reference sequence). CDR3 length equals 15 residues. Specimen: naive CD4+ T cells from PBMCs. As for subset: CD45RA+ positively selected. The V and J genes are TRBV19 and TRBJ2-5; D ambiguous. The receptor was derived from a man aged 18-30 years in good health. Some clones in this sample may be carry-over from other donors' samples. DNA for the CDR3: TGTGCCAGTAGTAGTCGTGGGATTGGGCCGGAGACCCAGTACTTC. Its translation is CASSSRGIGPETQYF.